The clone carrying this T cell receptor (beta chain) came up a few times. Its antigen is undetermined. TCRdb passed the 5' RACE reads through MiXCR, listing each CDR3 protein once. The repertoire holds a few hundred thousand distinct CDR3 sequences, with approximately 11% as singletons. The sample originates from a study of identical twins. Study observations and caveats: Within cord blood, abundant beta clonotypes carried fewer insertions, but memory repertoires showed no such trend.

CDR3 length: 13 residues. The V and J ends lost 5 bases and 7 bases, in that order; junction bases with no gene match: 3. CDR1 and CDR2 from the germline V gene are DFQATT and SNEGSKA (reference sequence). Another study also made use of these data, one on yellow fever vaccine responses in identical twins.

The V gene is TRBV20-1, the J gene TRBJ1-6; TRBD1 agrees at 9 bases. Input material: memory (CD45RO+) T cells sorted from blood. The receptor was derived from a young woman in good health. The CDR3 spells CSARDRANSPLHF. Here the CDR3 DNA reads TGCAGTGCTCGGGACAGGGCGAATTCACCCCTCCACTTT.